This T cell receptor (beta chain) was captured by sequencing in a study of blood T cell repertoires in COVID-19. Looking at the study overall: Cohort 3 recovered donors had two negative PCRs, clearance, or symptom resolution.

The table lists this clone with a count of one. Original analysis: Counts of nucleated cells, estimated from reference gene primer amplification, were obtained. Assay used: immunoSEQ multiplex PCR; TCRdb lists only in-frame clones, some missing. That table supplies the V and J calls and clone size; D and trimming were determined from the DNA. The repertoire holds 350,000 to 400,000 clones, with approximately 89% as singletons. Germline lookup yields CDR1 SGHRS and CDR2 YFSETQ. There are 17 residues in the CDR3. Trimming removed 0 bases from V and 3 bases from J; junction bases left unmatched: 5. In terms of age and location, participants ranged from about 18 to 95 years and lived in roughly 22 US areas. Participant-reported clinical history was the basis for cohort assignment.

The clonotype originates from a middle-aged man in a cohort exposed to, infected with or recovered from COVID-19 (not recorded which). The specimen was PBMCs or T cells enriched from blood (not recorded which). The chain is built from TRBV5-1 and TRBJ2-7; 14 bases map to TRBD2. CDR3 loop: CASSLEGLAGAFYEQYF. For the CDR3, the DNA is TGCGCCAGCAGCTTGGAGGGACTAGCGGGAGCGTTCTACGAGCAGTACTTC.